This T cell receptor beta chain was observed in a study of shared T cell receptors in the human thymus. In germline, CDR1 is SGHRS, CDR2 YFSETQ. The V and J ends lost 3 bases and 1 base respectively, with 20 bases between them. This CDR3 has 19 amino acids. This clone was counted once. TCRdb keeps only in-frame clones here, not all; method: immunoSEQ multiplex PCR. The sample carries almost 550,000 clones, roughly 74% recorded once. Another study also made use of these data, one on human thymus T cells. From that report: Donors consisted of healthy Finnish infants (having corrective surgery for congenital heart defects). During corrective heart surgery, resections were taken, and the thymus tissue came from them. Related research reported highly overlapping thymic repertoires among unrelated individuals.

The chain combines TRBV5-1 with TRBJ2-6; a possible D gene is TRBD2 (6 bases). Material: thymocytes. The clonotype was recovered from a boy younger than two with a congenital heart defect. CDR3 bases: TGCGCCAGCAGCTCCCCCGCCCCCTCAGGGAGGTCTGGGGCCAACGTCCTGACTTTC. It yields the protein CASSSPAPSGRSGANVLTF.